Presented here are 24 T cell receptor beta chains from one specimen sequenced in a study of cytotoxic CD8 clonotypes in ibrutinib-treated CLL. Clones were sequenced by immunoSEQ multiplex PCR, and TCRdb holds only the in-frame ones, with some missing. Seen here are 200,000 to 250,000 clones, roughly 65% observed once, and the top ten hold more than 4.5%. The starting material was PBMCs, obtained after 12 months of ibrutinib treatment. These receptor sequences come from a human donor with chronic lymphocytic leukemia.

This chain joins TRBV30 and TRBJ1-2; 8 bases fit TRBD1. The CDR3 is 14 residues long. Germline CDR1 reads GTSNPN; CDR2 reads SVGIG (reference sequence). V lost 0 bases, J lost 6 bases, and 6 bases stayed unmatched. The CDR3: CAWSVTTGAHGYTF. For the CDR3, the DNA is TGTGCCTGGAGTGTCACGACAGGGGCGCATGGCTACACCTTC. The full variable domain, its missing parts supplied by reference TRBV30 and TRBJ1-2, is SQTIHQWPATLVQPVGSPLSLECTVEGTSNPNLYWYRQAAGRGLQLLFYSVGIGQISSEVPQNLSASRPQDRQFILSSKKLLLSDSGFYLCAWSVTTGAHGYTFGSGTRLTVV.

This clone was counted between two and nine times. The chain uses TRBV28 and TRBJ1-6; D gene unclear. The CDR3 consists of 16 residues. The V end was cut by 3 bases, the J end by 6 bases, with 15 bases between. Germline loops: CDR1 MDHEN, CDR2 SYDVKM. The CDR3 loop is CASSFYWEPGNSPLHF. The CDR3 coding sequence is TGTGCCAGCAGTTTTTATTGGGAGCCGGGTAATTCACCCCTCCACTTT.

About this clone itself: The same CDR3 arises from other DNA sequences in this sample as well. The chain links TRBV6-5 to TRBJ1-2; TRBD1 might be the D (6 bases). CDR3 length: 13 residues. CDR1 is MNHEY, CDR2 SVGAGI, per germline. Between the trimmed V and J ends, which lost 4 bases and 2 bases, there was a span of 8 bases. CDR3 DNA sequence: TGTGCCAGCAGTTCCACAGGGAACTATGGCTACACCTTC. This encodes CASSSTGNYGYTF.

This chain links TRBV30 with TRBJ2-5; 10 nucleotides agree with TRBD2. The junction had 4 bases not matched to a gene; V was cut back by 8 bases and J by 1 base. Per the germline V gene, CDR1 is GTSNPN and CDR2 is SVGIG (reference sequence). The CDR3 runs 13 residues. DNA of the CDR3: TGTGCCGGTAGCGGGGGGCTCCAAGAGACCCAGTACTTC. Encoded protein: CAGSGGLQETQYF.

This sequence joins TRBV9 and TRBJ1-1; D is unclear. The CDR3 length is 16 residues. CDR1 is SGDLS, CDR2 YYNGEE, per germline. Between the trimmed V and J ends, which lost 0 bases and 1 base, there was a span of 13 bases. The CDR3 DNA follows: TGTGCCAGCAGCGTAGAGGCTCTGGGAGGGAACACTGAAGCTTTCTTT. It specifies CASSVEALGGNTEAFF.

The chain links TRBV4-2 to TRBJ2-3, with TRBD2 matching over 16 bases. CDR3 length: 17 residues. Germline-derived CDR1 and CDR2 are LGHNA and YNFKEQ. The J segment lost 5 bases and the V segment lost 4 bases, leaving 6 bases of the junction unmatched. The CDR3 coding sequence is TGTGCCAGCAGCCTAGGGACTAGCGGGGGGGCTGAAGATACGCAGTATTTT. Protein sequence: CASSLGTSGGAEDTQYF.

The genes are TRBV2 and TRBJ2-3, with D perhaps given as TRBD1 or TRBD2 (5 bases each). This CDR3 comprises 15 residues. Per germline, CDR1 SNHLY and CDR2 FYNNEI. The V gene lost 3 bases and the J gene lost 2 bases, with 12 bases spanning the gap. DNA of the CDR3: TGTGCCAGCAGTGACGAGGGGCAGGTCACAGATACGCAGTATTTT. It codes for CASSDEGQVTDTQYF.

This rearrangement joins TRBV4-2 to TRBJ2-7; tentatively, D is TRBD1 (6 bases). The CDR3 extends over 15 amino acids. Looked up from germline, CDR1 is LGHNA and CDR2 is YNFKEQ. The ends were cut back, 2 bases at V and 7 bases at J, with 18 bases in the middle. The CDR3 sequence is CASSQPQGILGEQYF. The DNA for the CDR3 is TGTGCCAGCAGCCAACCACAGGGAATCTTAGGGGAGCAGTACTTC.

The V gene is TRBV5-6, the J gene TRBJ1-3; TRBD1 agrees at 7 bases. Germline loops: CDR1 SGHDT, CDR2 YYEEEE. V trimming: 5 bases; J trimming: 2 bases; junction bases outside the gene matches: 4. This CDR3 has 14 residues. CDR3 bases: TGTGCCAGCAGTTTCGGGACAGCTGGAAACACCATATATTTT. Protein product: CASSFGTAGNTIYF. Variable domain in full (rest from reference TRBV5-6 and TRBJ1-3): DAGVTQSPTHLIKTRGQQVTLRCSPKSGHDTVSWYQQALGQGPQFIFQYYEEEERQRGNFPDRFSGHQFPNYSSELNVNALLLGDSALYLCASSFGTAGNTIYFGEGSWLTVV.

The chain recombines TRBV30 with TRBJ2-2, with TRBD2 matching 9 bases. Losses at the gene ends were 3 bases for V and 2 bases for J; bases not matched to a gene: 4. The germline V gene encodes CDR1 GTSNPN and CDR2 SVGIG (reference sequence). The CDR3 runs 15 residues. The CDR3 DNA is TGTGCCTGGAGAGAGCGGGGGGCTAACACCGGGGAGCTGTTTTTT. It codes for CAWRERGANTGELFF.

This clone was observed a single time. The chain employs TRBV6-5 and TRBJ2-7; possible D gene TRBD1, 6 bases. This CDR3 has 14 residues. V was clipped by 6 bases and J by 2 bases, with 14 bases between them. The germline V gene encodes CDR1 MNHEY and CDR2 SVGAGI. This CDR3 reads CASRRISGAYEQYF. The DNA for the CDR3 is TGTGCCAGCAGGAGAATCTCAGGGGCCTACGAGCAGTACTTC.

The CDR3 DNA follows: TGCGCCAGCAGCCAAGCGGGCGGGAGGCACAATGAGCAGTTCTTC. It specifies CASSQAGGRHNEQFF. The chain links TRBV4-3 to TRBJ2-1; 8 bases are a match to TRBD2. CDR1 and CDR2 (germline): LGHNA, YSLEER. With 1 base clipped from V and 5 bases from J, the junction kept 4 bases outside the gene matches. CDR3 size: 15 residues.

The chain recombines TRBV12-5 with TRBJ2-3; unclear D gene. The CDR3 has 14 amino acids. The V end lost 3 bases, the J end lost 0 bases, and 7 bases lay between the germline ends. CDR1 and CDR2 (germline): LGHNT, FRNRAP. The CDR3 coding sequence is TGTGCTAGTGGTTTAGGGCTTAGCACAGATACGCAGTATTTT. Translation: CASGLGLSTDTQYF.

This clone occurred a few times. The chain combines TRBV5-1 with TRBJ2-3; TRBD2 aligns across 7 bases. J was trimmed by 3 bases and V by 6 bases; bases with no gene match: 7. The germline V gene encodes CDR1 SGHRS and CDR2 YFSETQ. This CDR3 has 14 residues. DNA of the CDR3: TGCGCCAGCATGTGGGCGGGAGTAACAGATACGCAGTATTTT. Its translation is CASMWAGVTDTQYF.

The J gene is TRBJ1-4, the V gene TRBV18; D unresolved. CDR1 is KGHSH and CDR2 is LQKENI in the germline V gene. This CDR3 is built from 16 residues. Trimming pared 1 base from V and 8 bases from J, leaving 17 bases between. The CDR3 sequence is CASSPLGPLGREKLFF. The CDR3 DNA sequence: TGTGCCAGCTCACCACTAGGCCCGCTCGGGAGGGAAAAACTGTTTTTT. The whole variable domain, remainder taken from reference TRBV18 and TRBJ1-4, is NAGVMQNPRHLVRRRGQEARLRCSPMKGHSHVYWYRQLPEEGLKFMVYLQKENIIDESGMPKERFSAEFPKEGPSILRIQQVVRGDSAAYFCASSPLGPLGREKLFFGSGTQLSVL.

The chain links TRBV6-6 to TRBJ2-7, with 10 bases that match TRBD1. V was pared by 6 bases and J by 4 bases, with 9 bases of the junction left unmatched. The CDR3 has 15 residues. The germline CDR1 and CDR2 sequences are MNHNY and SVGAGI (reference sequence). CDR3 nucleotides: TGTGCCAGCAGCCCAGGACAGGGGGGAAAGTACGAGCAGTACTTC. Translation gives CASSPGQGGKYEQYF.

V gene TRBV9 combines with J gene TRBJ1-4; 9 nucleotides align to TRBD1. The CDR3 spans 15 residues. Germline assignment: CDR1 SGDLS and CDR2 YYNGEE. V trimming: 3 bases; J trimming: 6 bases; junction bases outside the gene matches: 6. The CDR3 DNA sequence: TGTGCCAGCAGCGAGGACAGGGGTGTAGATGAAAAACTGTTTTTT. It is translated as CASSEDRGVDEKLFF.

CDR3 residues: CASSVVGADTQYF. DNA of the CDR3: TGTGCCAGCAGCGTAGTGGGGGCAGATACGCAGTATTTT. The V and J genes are TRBV9 and TRBJ2-3; the D gene could be TRBD1 or TRBD2 (5 bases each). The V end was cut by 0 bases, the J end by 4 bases, with 6 bases between. Germline CDR1 SGDLS, CDR2 YYNGEE. The CDR3 covers 13 residues.

The J gene is TRBJ2-1, the V gene TRBV7-2; no firm D call. CDR3 length equals 15 residues. Trimming pared 1 base from V and 2 bases from J, leaving 9 bases between. Per germline, CDR1 SGHTA and CDR2 FQGNSA. The DNA of the CDR3 is TGTGCCAGCAGCTTAGTTCGAGAAGCCTACAATGAGCAGTTCTTC. Translation: CASSLVREAYNEQFF.

This clone appeared a few times. This chain joins TRBV7-2 and TRBJ1-5, with D unclear. This CDR3 has 15 residues. The germline V gene encodes CDR1 SGHTA and CDR2 FQGNSA. V was shortened by 8 bases and J by 2 bases, with 16 bases between the two germline ends. CDR3 bases: TGTGCCAGCGGGTGGGCCCACCGGGGCAATCAGCCCCAGCATTTT. Its translation: CASGWAHRGNQPQHF.

The J gene is TRBJ2-7, the V gene TRBV28, with 7 nucleotides matching TRBD1. Germline-derived CDR1 and CDR2 are MDHEN and SYDVKM. The CDR3 has 13 residues. V gave up 6 bases and J gave up 4 bases; unmatched junction bases: 6. CDR3 amino acids: CASRGQNFYEQYF. The CDR3 DNA sequence: TGTGCCAGCAGGGGACAGAACTTTTACGAGCAGTACTTC.

As to this clone: Other nucleotide sequences from this sample produce the same CDR3. This chain links TRBV5-1 with TRBJ1-5; D is undetermined. Germline V CDR1 and CDR2: SGHRS, YFSETQ. Trimming left V 0 bases short and J 6 bases short, with 7 bases between. There are 13 residues in the CDR3. As DNA, the CDR3 is TGCGCCAGCAGCTTGGAGGTCGGTCAGCCCCAGCATTTT. It encodes CASSLEVGQPQHF.

This clone turned up a few times. The V gene is TRBV30, the J gene TRBJ1-6; maybe TRBD1 (5 bases). Trimming shortened V by 0 bases and J by 9 bases, and 12 bases separated the two germline ends. CDR3 size: 14 residues. Germline CDR1 is GTSNPN and CDR2 is SVGIG (reference sequence). The CDR3 coding sequence is TGTGCCTGGAGTGTAGGGACCGGGCCTTCACCCCTCCACTTT. Translation gives CAWSVGTGPSPLHF.

V and J are TRBV28 and TRBJ1-5; the match to TRBD1 covers 7 bases. CDR3 length: 14 amino acids. The trim removed 7 bases at V and 4 bases at J, leaving 7 bases unmatched. From germline, CDR1 is MDHEN and CDR2 SYDVKM. DNA of the CDR3: TGTGCCAGCAAAGGGACAGCGACTAATCAGCCCCAGCATTTT. Translating gives CASKGTATNQPQHF.